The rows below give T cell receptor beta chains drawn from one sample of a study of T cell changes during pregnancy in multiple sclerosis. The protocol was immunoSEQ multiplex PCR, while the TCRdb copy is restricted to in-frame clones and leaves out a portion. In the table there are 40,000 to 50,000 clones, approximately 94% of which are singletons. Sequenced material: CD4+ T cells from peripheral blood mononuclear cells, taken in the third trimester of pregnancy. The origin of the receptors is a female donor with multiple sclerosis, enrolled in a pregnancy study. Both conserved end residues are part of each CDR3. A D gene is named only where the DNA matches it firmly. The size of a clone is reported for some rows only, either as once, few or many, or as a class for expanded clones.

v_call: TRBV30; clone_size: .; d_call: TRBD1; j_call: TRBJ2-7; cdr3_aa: CAWRTPGTGGYEQYF; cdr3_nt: TGTGCCTGGAGGACACCCGGGACAGGGGGCTACGAGCAGTACTTC
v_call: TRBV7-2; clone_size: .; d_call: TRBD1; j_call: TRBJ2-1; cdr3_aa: CASSLDRQGVGNEQFF; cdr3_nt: TGTGCCAGCAGCTTAGACCGACAGGGTGTAGGCAATGAGCAGTTCTTC
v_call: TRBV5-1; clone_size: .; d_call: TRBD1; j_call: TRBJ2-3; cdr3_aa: CASSKWTGVTDTQYF; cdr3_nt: TGCGCCAGCAGTAAATGGACAGGAGTTACAGATACGCAGTATTTT
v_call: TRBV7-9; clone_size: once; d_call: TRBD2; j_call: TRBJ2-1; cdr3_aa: CASSLLAGAWGEQFF; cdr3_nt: TGTGCCAGCAGCTTGCTAGCGGGAGCATGGGGGGAGCAGTTCTTC
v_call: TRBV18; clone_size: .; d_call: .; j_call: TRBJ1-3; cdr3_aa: CASSPLDLSSGNTIYF; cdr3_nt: TGTGCCAGCTCACCTTTAGACTTGAGCTCTGGAAACACCATATATTTT
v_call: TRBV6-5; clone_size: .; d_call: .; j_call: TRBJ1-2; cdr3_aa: CASSSSGDLSGYTF; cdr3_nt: TGTGCCAGCAGTTCTTCTGGAGACCTTAGTGGCTACACCTTC
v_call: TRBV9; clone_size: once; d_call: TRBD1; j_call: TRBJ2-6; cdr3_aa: CASSVGTGQGRSGANVLTF; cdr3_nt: TGTGCCAGCAGCGTAGGAACTGGACAGGGCCGCTCTGGGGCCAACGTCCTGACTTTC
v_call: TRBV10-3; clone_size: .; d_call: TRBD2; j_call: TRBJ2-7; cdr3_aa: CAITASGSGEQYF; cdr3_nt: TGTGCCATCACGGCTAGCGGGAGTGGCGAGCAGTACTTC
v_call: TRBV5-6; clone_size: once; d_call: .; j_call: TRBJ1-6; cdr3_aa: CASSLVSSPLHF; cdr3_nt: TGTGCCAGCAGCTTGGTGAGTTCACCCCTCCACTTT
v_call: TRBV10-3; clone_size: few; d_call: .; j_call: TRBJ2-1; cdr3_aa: CAISESQYNEQFF; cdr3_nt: TGTGCCATCAGTGAGTCTCAGTACAATGAGCAGTTCTTC
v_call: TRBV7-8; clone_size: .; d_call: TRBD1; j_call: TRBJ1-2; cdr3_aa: CASSSGQGLYGYTF; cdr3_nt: TGTGCCAGCAGCTCTGGACAGGGTCTGTATGGCTACACCTTC
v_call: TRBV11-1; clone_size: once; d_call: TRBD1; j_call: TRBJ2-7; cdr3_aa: CASSLGLDRRTGYEQYF; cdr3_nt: TGTGCCAGCAGCTTAGGGTTGGACAGGCGGACCGGCTACGAGCAGTACTTC
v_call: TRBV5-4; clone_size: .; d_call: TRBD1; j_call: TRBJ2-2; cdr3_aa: CASSLGGTGGTGELFF; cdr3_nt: TGTGCCAGCAGCTTGGGCGGGACAGGGGGGACCGGGGAGCTGTTTTTT
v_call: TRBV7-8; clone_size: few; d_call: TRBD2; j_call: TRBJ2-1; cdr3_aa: CASSFGLAGEDEQFF; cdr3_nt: TGTGCCAGCAGCTTTGGACTAGCGGGAGAAGATGAGCAGTTCTTC
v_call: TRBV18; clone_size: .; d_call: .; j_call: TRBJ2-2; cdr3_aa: CASSPPGNTGELFF; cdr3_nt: TGTGCCAGCTCACCACCCGGGAACACCGGGGAGCTGTTTTTT
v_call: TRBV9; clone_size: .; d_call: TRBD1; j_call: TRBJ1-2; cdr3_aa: CASSEEAGGPGGYTF; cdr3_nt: TGTGCCAGCAGCGAGGAGGCAGGGGGCCCCGGTGGCTACACCTTC
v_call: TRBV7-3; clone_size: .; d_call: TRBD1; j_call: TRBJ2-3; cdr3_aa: CASSYGTGLGTDTQYF; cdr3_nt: TGTGCCAGCAGCTACGGGACAGGTCTGGGCACAGATACGCAGTATTTT
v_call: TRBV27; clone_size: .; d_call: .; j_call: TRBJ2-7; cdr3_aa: CASSLGGTENYEQYF; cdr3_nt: TGTGCCAGCAGTTTAGGTGGGACTGAGAACTACGAGCAGTACTTC
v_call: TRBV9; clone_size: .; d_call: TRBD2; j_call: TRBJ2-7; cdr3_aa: CASSDGKTSGGARYEQYF; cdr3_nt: TGTGCCAGCAGCGACGGAAAGACTAGCGGGGGGGCCCGTTACGAGCAGTACTTC
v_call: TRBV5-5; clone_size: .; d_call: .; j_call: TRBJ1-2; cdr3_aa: CASSQGSGPYGYTF; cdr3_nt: TGTGCCAGCAGCCAGGGCTCTGGCCCCTATGGCTACACCTTC
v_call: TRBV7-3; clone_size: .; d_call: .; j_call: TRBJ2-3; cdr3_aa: CASSRSNPQDTQYF; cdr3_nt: TGTGCCAGCAGCCGTTCTAACCCCCAAGATACGCAGTATTTT
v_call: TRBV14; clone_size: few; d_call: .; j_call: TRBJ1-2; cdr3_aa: CASSAKIGGGYTF; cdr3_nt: TGTGCCAGCAGCGCGAAGATCGGAGGTGGCTACACCTTC
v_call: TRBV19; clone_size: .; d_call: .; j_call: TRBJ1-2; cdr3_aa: CASSPAGGGPYGYGYTF; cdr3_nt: TGTGCCAGTAGCCCGGCGGGGGGCGGACCCTATGGCTATGGCTACACCTTC
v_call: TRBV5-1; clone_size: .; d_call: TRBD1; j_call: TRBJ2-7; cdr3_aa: CASSPSGQGASYEQYF; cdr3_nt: TGCGCCAGCAGCCCTTCCGGACAGGGGGCTTCCTACGAGCAGTACTTC
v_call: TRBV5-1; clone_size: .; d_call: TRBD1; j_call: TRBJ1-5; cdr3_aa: CASSLGDRGNSNQPQHF; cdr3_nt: TGCGCCAGCAGCTTGGGAGACAGGGGAAATAGCAATCAGCCCCAGCATTTT
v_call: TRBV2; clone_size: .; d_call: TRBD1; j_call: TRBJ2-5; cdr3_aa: CASPHDRGARETQYF; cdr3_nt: TGTGCCAGCCCTCACGACAGGGGCGCGCGGGAGACCCAGTACTTC
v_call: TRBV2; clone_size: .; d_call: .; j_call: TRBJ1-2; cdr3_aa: CASSASLGHGYTF; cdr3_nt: TGTGCCAGCAGTGCCTCCCTCGGACACGGCTACACCTTC
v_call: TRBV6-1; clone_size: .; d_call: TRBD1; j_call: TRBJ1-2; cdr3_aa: CASWGQGDGGYTF; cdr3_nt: TGTGCCAGCTGGGGACAGGGGGATGGTGGCTACACCTTC
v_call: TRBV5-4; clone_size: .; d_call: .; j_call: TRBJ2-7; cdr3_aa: CASSLINYEQYF; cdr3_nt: TGTGCCAGCAGCTTGATCAACTACGAGCAGTACTTC
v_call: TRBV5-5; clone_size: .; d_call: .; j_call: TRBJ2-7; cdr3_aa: CASSSDFSYEQYF; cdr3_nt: TGTGCCAGCAGTTCGGACTTTTCCTACGAGCAGTACTTC
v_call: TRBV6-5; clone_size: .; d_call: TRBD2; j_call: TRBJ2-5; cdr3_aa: CASRSSWTSGETQYF; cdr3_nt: TGTGCCAGCAGATCCTCCTGGACTAGCGGTGAGACCCAGTACTTC
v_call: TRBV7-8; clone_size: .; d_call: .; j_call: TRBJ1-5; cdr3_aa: CASSHRRVGQPQHF; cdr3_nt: TGTGCCAGCAGCCACCGACGGGTGGGTCAGCCCCAGCATTTT
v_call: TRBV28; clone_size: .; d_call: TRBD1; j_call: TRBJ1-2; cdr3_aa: CASSLWVTGRAGYTF; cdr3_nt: TGTGCCAGCAGTTTATGGGTGACAGGGCGGGCTGGCTACACCTTC
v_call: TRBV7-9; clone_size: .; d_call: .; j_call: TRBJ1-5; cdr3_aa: CASSHGGIGYSNQPQHF; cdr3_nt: TGTGCCAGCAGCCACGGCGGGATAGGGTATAGCAATCAGCCCCAGCATTTT
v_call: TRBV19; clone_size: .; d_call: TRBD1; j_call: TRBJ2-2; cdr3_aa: CASDTGTGGLRNTGELFF; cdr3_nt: TGTGCCAGTGATACCGGGACAGGGGGCCTTCGGAACACCGGGGAGCTGTTTTTT
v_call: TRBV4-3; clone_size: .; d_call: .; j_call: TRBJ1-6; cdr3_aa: CASSQDLETSSYNSPLHF; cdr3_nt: TGCGCCAGCAGCCAAGATTTGGAGACGAGCTCCTATAATTCACCCCTCCACTTT
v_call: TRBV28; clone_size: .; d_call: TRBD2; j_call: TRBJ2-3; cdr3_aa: CASSLWTSGRQRDTQYF; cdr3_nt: TGTGCCAGCAGTTTATGGACTAGCGGGAGGCAAAGAGATACGCAGTATTTT
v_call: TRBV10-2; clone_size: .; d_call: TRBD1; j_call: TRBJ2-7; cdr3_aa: CVTMRDRGPYEQYF; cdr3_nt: TGCGTCACGATGAGGGACAGGGGGCCCTACGAGCAGTACTTC
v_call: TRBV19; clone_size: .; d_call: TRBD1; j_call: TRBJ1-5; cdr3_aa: CASNVGQGAQPQHF; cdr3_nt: TGTGCCAGTAATGTAGGGCAGGGGGCTCAGCCCCAGCATTTT
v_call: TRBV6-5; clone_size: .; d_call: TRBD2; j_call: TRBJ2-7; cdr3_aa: CASSLTSGFAYEQYF; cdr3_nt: TGTGCCAGCAGTTTAACTAGCGGGTTCGCCTACGAGCAGTACTTC
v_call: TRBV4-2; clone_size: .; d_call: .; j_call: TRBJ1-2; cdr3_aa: CASSQDLGSQYGYTF; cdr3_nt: TGTGCCAGCAGCCAAGATCTAGGCAGCCAGTATGGCTACACCTTC
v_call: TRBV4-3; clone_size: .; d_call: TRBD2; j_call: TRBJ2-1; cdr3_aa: CASSHHAQRGDNEQFF; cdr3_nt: TGCGCCAGCAGCCATCACGCCCAGCGGGGAGACAATGAGCAGTTCTTC
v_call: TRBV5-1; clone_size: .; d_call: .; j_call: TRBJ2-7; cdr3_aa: CASSLQPGERFSYEQYF; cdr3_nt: TGCGCCAGCAGCTTGCAACCGGGGGAAAGATTCTCCTACGAGCAGTACTTC
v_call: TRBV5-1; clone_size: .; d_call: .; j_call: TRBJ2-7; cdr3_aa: CASNGRGGSGKHEQYF; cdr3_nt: TGCGCCAGCAATGGCAGGGGAGGGTCAGGGAAGCATGAGCAGTACTTC
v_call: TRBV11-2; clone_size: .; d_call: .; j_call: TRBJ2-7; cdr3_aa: CASSLDGRLASDEQYF; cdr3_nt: TGTGCCAGCAGCTTAGACGGTCGGCTAGCGTCCGACGAGCAGTACTTC
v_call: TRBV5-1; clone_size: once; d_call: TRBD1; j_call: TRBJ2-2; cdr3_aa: CASSPGTGGTGELFF; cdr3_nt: TGCGCCAGCAGCCCGGGGACAGGAGGGACCGGGGAGCTGTTTTTT
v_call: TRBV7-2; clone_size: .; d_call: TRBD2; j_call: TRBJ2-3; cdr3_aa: CASSWGLAGITDTQYF; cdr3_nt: TGTGCCAGCAGCTGGGGGCTAGCGGGGATCACAGATACGCAGTATTTT
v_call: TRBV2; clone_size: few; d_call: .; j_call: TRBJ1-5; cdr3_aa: CASDGAGDKAQHF; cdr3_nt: TGTGCCAGCGACGGGGCGGGGGACAAGGCCCAGCATTTT
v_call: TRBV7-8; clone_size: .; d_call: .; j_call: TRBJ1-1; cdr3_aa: CASSLVRGEAFF; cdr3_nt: TGTGCCAGCAGCTTAGTAAGGGGTGAAGCTTTCTTT
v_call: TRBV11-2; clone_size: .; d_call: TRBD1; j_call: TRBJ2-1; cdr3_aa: CASSSHRGRNNEQFF; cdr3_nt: TGTGCCAGCAGCTCCCACAGGGGGCGAAACAATGAGCAGTTCTTC
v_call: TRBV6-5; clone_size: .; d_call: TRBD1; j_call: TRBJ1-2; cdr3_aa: CASSLPRTGGGGYTF; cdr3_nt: TGTGCCAGCAGTCTCCCTAGGACAGGGGGCGGTGGCTACACCTTC
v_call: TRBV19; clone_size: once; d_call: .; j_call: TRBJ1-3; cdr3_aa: CASSIGGHSGNTIYF; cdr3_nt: TGTGCCAGTAGTATCGGGGGGCACTCTGGAAACACCATATATTTT